Given below is one TCR beta chain in context. Its antigen is not known. Libraries of bulk TCR were made by previously described methods (with listed TCR primers). In TCRdb, the PCR reads were re-called with MiXCR into one record per CDR3 protein. The repertoire holds 350,000 or so distinct CDR3 sequences, 20% to 25% seen once, with approximately 0.85% in the top ten. The data derive from a study of molecular identifiers for immune sequencing clone quantification. Study-wide results and limits: More than 99% of effector molecules, versus under 1% of naive-cell molecules, belonged to clones above 20 RNA copies.

Naive CD8 T cells were picked out by sorting for CD8+CD4-CCR7+CD45RA+. The V end lost 1 base, the J end lost 12 bases, and 22 bases lay between the germline ends. Germline V gives CDR1 LGHDT, CDR2 YNNKEL (reference sequence). The CDR3 runs 16 residues. The sample taken for sequencing was naive CD8+ T cells from blood, with Jurkat cell RNA spiked in. Noted subset: FACS-sorted CD8+CD4-CCR7+CD45RA+ naive T cells. This rearrangement joins TRBV3-1 to TRBJ1-5; D is uncertain. The TCR sequence derives from a human donor in good health. Some libraries in this study had Jurkat cell RNA spiked in. CDR3 protein: CASSQGYSGTGWLQHF. The CDR3 DNA follows: TGTGCCAGCAGCCAAGGCTACAGTGGAACGGGTTGGCTCCAGCATTTT.